These T cell receptor beta chains were read from a single sample in a study of blood T cell repertoires in COVID-19. Here immunoSEQ multiplex PCR was the method, and the copy in TCRdb shows in-frame clones only, minus some. The sample carries about 23,000 clones, about 90% recorded once. Material for sequencing was peripheral blood. The receptors shown here come from a woman aged 80 or over with active COVID-19. Both conserved end residues are part of each CDR3. The order of the fields is J gene, clone size, V gene, D gene, CDR3 DNA, CDR3 protein. The D gene is left open where the match is weak. Clone size is not always given. Where it is, it says once, few, many or a class for expanded clones.

TRBJ2-2 | . | TRBV5-4 | . | TGTGCCAGCAGCTTACAGACTAACCGGAGGAACACCGGGGAGCTGTTTTTT | CASSLQTNRRNTGELFF
TRBJ2-5 | . | TRBV5-1 | . | TGCGCCAGCGGGGGTGGAGCGGGTATACAAGAGACCCAGTACTTC | CASGGGAGIQETQYF
TRBJ1-4 | . | TRBV3-1/TRBV3-2 | . | TGTGCCAGCAGCCACGGACAAACCCAAACTAATGAAAAACTGTTTTTT | CASSHGQTQTNEKLFF
TRBJ1-3 | . | TRBV7-9 | . | TGTGCCAGCAGCTTAGAAGGGAGAACCATATATTTT | CASSLEGRTIYF
TRBJ1-2 | . | TRBV6-5 | TRBD1 | TGTGCCAGCATCCGCGGACAGGGAGCGAATGGCTACACCTTC | CASIRGQGANGYTF
TRBJ2-5 | . | TRBV3-1/TRBV3-2 | . | TGTGCCAGCAGCCGACCGGGACTTGGAGAGGCCCAGTACTTC | CASSRPGLGEAQYF
TRBJ2-5 | . | TRBV6-1 | TRBD2 | TGTGCCAGCAGTGAAGGAGGAGCGGGGGGAGAGACCCAGTACTTC | CASSEGGAGGETQYF
TRBJ1-2 | . | TRBV25-1 | . | TGTGCCAGCAGTGAATCTGGAGTACCTCACTATGGCTACACCTTC | CASSESGVPHYGYTF
TRBJ2-3 | few | TRBV4-3 | . | TGCGCCAGCAGCCCTTACCCGGGGGCAGATACGCAGTATTTT | CASSPYPGADTQYF
TRBJ2-7 | once | TRBV11-2 | . | TGTGCCAGCAGCTCTTCAGATACAGGTTCTCGGCGGCAGTACTTC | CASSSSDTGSRRQYF
TRBJ2-5 | . | TRBV13 | TRBD2 | TGTGCCAGCAGCTTAAGGGCTCCGGGGGGGACCCAGTACTTC | CASSLRAPGGTQYF
TRBJ2-3 | . | TRBV18 | . | TGTGCCAGCTCAATTGACTATTTCACAGATACGCAGTATTTT | CASSIDYFTDTQYF
TRBJ1-5 | . | TRBV7-8 | . | TGTGCCAGCAGCCGAGGAAGGGGCGATCAGCCCCAGCATTTT | CASSRGRGDQPQHF
TRBJ2-1 | . | TRBV4-1 | TRBD2 | TGCGCCAGCAGCCAAAAAGGACTAGCGGGGGGAAATGAGCAGTTCTTC | CASSQKGLAGGNEQFF
TRBJ2-2 | . | TRBV11-2 | TRBD2 | TGTGCCAGCAGCCCCCTAGCGGTGAACACCGGGGAGCTGTTTTTT | CASSPLAVNTGELFF
TRBJ2-3 | . | TRBV25-1 | . | TGTGCCAGCAGTGACCGCGGAGGGGCAGATACGCAGTATTTT | CASSDRGGADTQYF
TRBJ1-6 | . | TRBV7-8 | . | TGTGCCAGCAGCTCTAACTCGGGTTCACCCCTCCACTTT | CASSSNSGSPLHF
TRBJ1-4 | . | TRBV7-6 | TRBD1 | TGTGCCAGCAGCTTATCGACAGGGGTAGAAAAACTGTTTTTT | CASSLSTGVEKLFF
TRBJ2-3 | . | TRBV7-2 | TRBD2 | TGTGCCAGCAGCTTAGGCGTCGGCGGGGGGGCAGATACGCAGTATTTT | CASSLGVGGGADTQYF
TRBJ1-6 | . | TRBV6-5 | . | TGTGCCAGCACACCCCGGGACACGAATTCACCCCTCCACTTT | CASTPRDTNSPLHF
TRBJ1-4 | . | TRBV5-6 | TRBD1 | TGTGCCAGCAGCCTGCGGCAGGGGGCGGAAAAACTGTTTTTT | CASSLRQGAEKLFF
TRBJ1-1 | . | TRBV5-1 | TRBD1 | TGCGCCAGCAGTTACGACAGGGAGATTGGTGGGAACACTGAAGCTTTCTTT | CASSYDREIGGNTEAFF
TRBJ2-7 | . | TRBV2 | . | TGTGCCAGCATTTTTACCTACGAGCAGTACTTC | CASIFTYEQYF
TRBJ2-3 | . | TRBV20-1 | TRBD2 | TGCAGTGCCCCGGGGGGGGATACGCAGTATTTT | CSAPGGDTQYF
TRBJ1-3 | few | TRBV30 | . | TGTGCCTCCTCGGGGGGGGCGGGTGGAAACACCATATATTTT | CASSGGAGGNTIYF
TRBJ2-2 | . | TRBV19 | TRBD2 | TGTGCCAGTAGTATTGGACTAGCAAACACCGGGGAGCTGTTTTTT | CASSIGLANTGELFF
TRBJ1-1 | . | TRBV6-5 | . | TGTGCCAGCAGTTACTTGCTGGACGGGATGAACACTGAAGCTTTCTTT | CASSYLLDGMNTEAFF
TRBJ2-1 | once | TRBV4-2 | . | TGTGCCAGCAGCCAAGGAAGAAGGGGGGGGGCCGATGAGCAGTTCTTC | CASSQGRRGGADEQFF
TRBJ2-7 | . | TRBV6-2/TRBV6-3 | . | TGTGCCAGCAGTTCCCCAGGCGAGCAGTACTTC | CASSSPGEQYF
TRBJ1-6 | . | TRBV11-3 | . | TGTGCCAGCAGCTTTCCACAGAACTCTTCACCCCTCCACTTT | CASSFPQNSSPLHF
TRBJ2-7 | once | TRBV9 | . | TGTGCCAGCAGCGTCCGGGCAGGGGACTACGAGCAGTACTTC | CASSVRAGDYEQYF
TRBJ2-7 | . | TRBV6-2/TRBV6-3 | . | TGTGCCAGCAGTTTCACCGGGGGATACGAGCAGTACTTC | CASSFTGGYEQYF
TRBJ1-1 | once | TRBV5-1 | . | TGCGCCAGCAGCCACGCTCGACAGGTGAACACTGAAGCTTTCTTT | CASSHARQVNTEAFF
TRBJ1-2 | . | TRBV7-6 | . | TGTGCCAGCAGCTCCGGGACTATGAACTATGGCTACACCTTC | CASSSGTMNYGYTF
TRBJ2-1 | once | TRBV18 | . | TGTGCCAGCTCACCACCCGGCGGGGTGAGGGGCAATGAGCAGTTCTTC | CASSPPGGVRGNEQFF
TRBJ2-4 | once | TRBV7-9 | TRBD1 | TGTGCCAGCAGACAGGGGGCTGGCATTCAGTACTTC | CASRQGAGIQYF
TRBJ1-4 | . | TRBV5-4 | TRBD1 | TGTGCCAGCAGCCGGGACAGTCTTAATGAAAAACTGTTTTTT | CASSRDSLNEKLFF
TRBJ1-2 | . | TRBV7-2 | TRBD1 | TGTGCCAGCAGCTTGGACAGGCCCCTCTATGGCTACACCTTC | CASSLDRPLYGYTF
TRBJ2-7 | . | TRBV7-2 | TRBD1 | TGTGCCAGCAGCCCGGGACAGGGTGGCTACGAGCAGTACTTC | CASSPGQGGYEQYF